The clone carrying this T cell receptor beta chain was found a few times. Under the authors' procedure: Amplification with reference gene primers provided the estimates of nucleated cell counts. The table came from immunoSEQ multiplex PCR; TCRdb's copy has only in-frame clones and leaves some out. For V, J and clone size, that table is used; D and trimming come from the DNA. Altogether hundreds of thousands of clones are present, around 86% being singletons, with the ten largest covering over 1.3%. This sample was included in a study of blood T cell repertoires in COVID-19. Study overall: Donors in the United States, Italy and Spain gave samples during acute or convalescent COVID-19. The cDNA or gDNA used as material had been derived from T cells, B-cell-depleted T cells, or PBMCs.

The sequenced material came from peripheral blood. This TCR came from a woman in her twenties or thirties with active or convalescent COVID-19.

CDR3 nucleotide sequence: TGTGCCAGCTCACCGGGACAGGAGGTCTATGGCTACACCTTC. It translates to CASSPGQEVYGYTF. The V gene is TRBV18, the J gene TRBJ1-2, with 8 bases identical to TRBD1. CDR1 is KGHSH, CDR2 LQKENI, per germline. The CDR3 is 14 residues long. The junction had 4 bases not matched to a gene; V was cut back by 3 bases and J by 4 bases.